These T cell receptor beta chains were read from a single sample in a study of blood T cell repertoires in COVID-19. Assay: immunoSEQ multiplex PCR; the TCRdb copy retains only in-frame clones and omits some. Of 250,000 or so clones listed, 85% to 90% were seen once; the top ten hold about 1.5%. The sequenced sample consisted of PBMCs or T cells enriched from blood (not recorded which). These receptors came from a woman aged 45-65 years who had recovered from COVID-19. Both conserved end residues are trimmed from each CDR3. Each record gives: V gene, CDR3 protein.

TRBV30 AWKQGSLAKNIQY
TRBV11-2 ASSLKAVNTEAF
TRBV7-2 ASSPSGSQETQY
TRBV19 ASSISGSSTDTQY
TRBV5-1 ASSFPSAGGRAIEQY
TRBV24-1 ATSEASVVDTQY
TRBV15 ATSRDRGDEQF
TRBV29-1 STRGGSGTEAF
TRBV18 ASSADSGANVLT
TRBV7-6 ASSLGRGRIMNTEAF
TRBV2 ASSDRGSATGELF
TRBV5-1 ASNFGESRSGANVLT
TRBV27 ASSLGTGIGQPQH
TRBV5-5 ASSPRLAGNNEQF
TRBV7-2 ASSFYRGGNSPLH
TRBV6-2/TRBV6-3 ASSYSSGFTSSYEQY
TRBV19 ASSFSWTGNISPLH